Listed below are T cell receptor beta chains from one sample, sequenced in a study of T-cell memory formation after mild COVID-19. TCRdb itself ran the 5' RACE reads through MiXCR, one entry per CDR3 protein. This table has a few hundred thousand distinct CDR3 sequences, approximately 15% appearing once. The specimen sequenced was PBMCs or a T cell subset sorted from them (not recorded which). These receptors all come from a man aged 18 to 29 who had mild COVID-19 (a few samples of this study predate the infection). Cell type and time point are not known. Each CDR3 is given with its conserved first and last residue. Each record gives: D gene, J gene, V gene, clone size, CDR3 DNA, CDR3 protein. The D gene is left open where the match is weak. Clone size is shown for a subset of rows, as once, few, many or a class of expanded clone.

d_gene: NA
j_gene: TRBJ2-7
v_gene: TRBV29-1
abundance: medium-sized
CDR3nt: TGCAGCGTATATACAGGGTCATCCTACGAGCAGTACTTC
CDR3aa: CSVYTGSSYEQYF

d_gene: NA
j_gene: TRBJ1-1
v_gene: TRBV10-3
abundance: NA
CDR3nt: TGTGCCATCAAAGGAAGTCTAGCTAACACTGAAGCTTTCTTT
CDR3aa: CAIKGSLANTEAFF

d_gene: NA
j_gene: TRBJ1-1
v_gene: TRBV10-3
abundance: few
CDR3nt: TGTGCCATCAGCGAAACCCAAGTTGAAGCTTTCTTT
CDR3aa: CAISETQVEAFF

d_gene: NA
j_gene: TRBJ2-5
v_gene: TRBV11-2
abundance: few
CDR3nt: TGTGCCAGCAGCTTAGTACGCCAGGGGATTCAAGAGACCCAGTACTTC
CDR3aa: CASSLVRQGIQETQYF

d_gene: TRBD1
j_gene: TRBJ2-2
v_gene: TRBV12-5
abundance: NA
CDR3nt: TGTGCTAGTGGTTCACCAAACTGGACAGGGGGCACCGGGGAGCTGTTTTTT
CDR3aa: CASGSPNWTGGTGELFF

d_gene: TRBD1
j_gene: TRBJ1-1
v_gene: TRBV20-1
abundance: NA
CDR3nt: TGCAGTGCTAGAGACACAGGGGGCGTCACTGAAGCTTTCTTT
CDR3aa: CSARDTGGVTEAFF

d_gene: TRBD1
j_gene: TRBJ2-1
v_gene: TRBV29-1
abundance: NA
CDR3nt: TGCAGCGTTGGACAGGGATCGTCATCTTACAATGAGCAGTTCTTC
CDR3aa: CSVGQGSSSYNEQFF

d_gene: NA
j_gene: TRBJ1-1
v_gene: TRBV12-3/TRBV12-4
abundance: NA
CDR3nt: TGTGCCAGCAAGGGGGGCAGGGCTTTCTTT
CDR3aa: CASKGGRAFF

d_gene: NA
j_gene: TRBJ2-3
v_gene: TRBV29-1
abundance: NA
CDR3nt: TGCAGCGTTGAATTCGGGGCCGCCACAGATACGCAGTATTTT
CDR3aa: CSVEFGAATDTQYF

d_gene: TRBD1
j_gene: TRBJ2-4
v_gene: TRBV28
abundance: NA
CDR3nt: TGTGCCAGCAGTTTCGCAGGGGGAAACATTCAGTACTTC
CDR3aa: CASSFAGGNIQYF

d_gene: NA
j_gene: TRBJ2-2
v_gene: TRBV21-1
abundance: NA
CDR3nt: TGTGCCAGCAGCAAATTTCGGGGGCAGGCTAGCGGGGCGAACACCGGGGAGCTGTTTTTT
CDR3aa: CASSKFRGQASGANTGELFF

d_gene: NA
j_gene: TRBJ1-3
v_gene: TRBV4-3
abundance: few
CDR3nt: TGCGCCAGCAGCCAAGGGGACGGGAGAAACACCATATATTTT
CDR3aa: CASSQGDGRNTIYF

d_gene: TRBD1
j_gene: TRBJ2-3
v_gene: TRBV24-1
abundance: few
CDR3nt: TGTGCCACCAGTGATCGATCCTCAACCAACAGGGGTGGAGATACGCAGTATTTT
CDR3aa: CATSDRSSTNRGGDTQYF

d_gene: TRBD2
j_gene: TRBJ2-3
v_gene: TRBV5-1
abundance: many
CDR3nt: TGCGCCAGCAGCTGGCCTAGCGGGGGGGCCGCAGATACGCAGTATTTT
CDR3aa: CASSWPSGGAADTQYF

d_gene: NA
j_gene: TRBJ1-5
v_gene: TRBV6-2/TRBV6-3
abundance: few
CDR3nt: TGTGCCAGCAGTTACCTAGAACCGCAGGGAAACTATCAGCCCCAGCATTTT
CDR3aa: CASSYLEPQGNYQPQHF

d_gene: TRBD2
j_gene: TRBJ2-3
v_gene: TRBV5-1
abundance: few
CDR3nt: TGCGCCAGCAAAACGATAGCGGGGAGCACAGATACGCAGTATTTT
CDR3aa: CASKTIAGSTDTQYF

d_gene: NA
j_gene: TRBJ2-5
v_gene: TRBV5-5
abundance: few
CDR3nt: TGTGCCAGCAGGAATACCGCAGGGTTCCAAGAGACCCAGTACTTC
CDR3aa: CASRNTAGFQETQYF

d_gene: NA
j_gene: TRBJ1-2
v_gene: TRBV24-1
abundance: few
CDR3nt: TGTGCCACCAGTACTACCGGCACCGCGGCCTATGGCTACACCTTC
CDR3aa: CATSTTGTAAYGYTF

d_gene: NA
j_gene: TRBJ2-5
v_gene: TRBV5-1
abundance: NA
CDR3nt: TGCGCCAGCAGCTTGCCGGGGGGCTCGGATACGGCCCAGTACTTC
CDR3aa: CASSLPGGSDTAQYF

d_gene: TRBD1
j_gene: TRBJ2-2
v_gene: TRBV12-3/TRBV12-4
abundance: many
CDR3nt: TGTGCCAGCAGTCCTGAGACAGGGCGGACCGGGGAGCTGTTTTTT
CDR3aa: CASSPETGRTGELFF

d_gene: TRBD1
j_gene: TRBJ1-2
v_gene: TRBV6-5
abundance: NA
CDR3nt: TGTGCCAGCAGTCAGACAGGGAACCCTGGCTACACCTTC
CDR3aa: CASSQTGNPGYTF

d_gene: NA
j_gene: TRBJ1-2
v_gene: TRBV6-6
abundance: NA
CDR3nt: TGTGCCAGCAGCCTTCTGGGGGGCCTCCGGGGCTATGGCTACACCTTC
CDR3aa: CASSLLGGLRGYGYTF

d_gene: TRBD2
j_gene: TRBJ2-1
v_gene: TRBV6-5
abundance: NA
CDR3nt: TGTGCCAGCAGGTGGCCCTCTAGCGGGGGGGCCGCTGAGCAGTTCTTC
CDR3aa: CASRWPSSGGAAEQFF

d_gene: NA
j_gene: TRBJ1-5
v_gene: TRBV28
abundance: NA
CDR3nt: TGTGCCAGCAGTCCCCCCCCGGGGAGGGCGAGCAATCAGCCCCAGCATTTT
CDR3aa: CASSPPPGRASNQPQHF

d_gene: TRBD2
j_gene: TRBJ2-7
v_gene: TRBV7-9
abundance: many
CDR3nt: TGTGCCAGCAGCTTAGGACAGGGACTAGCGGCTTACTTC
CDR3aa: CASSLGQGLAAYF

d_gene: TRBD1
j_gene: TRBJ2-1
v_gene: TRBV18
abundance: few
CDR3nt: TGTGCCAGCTCACCCGACCAGTTGACAGGGTACGGTGAGCAGTTCTTC
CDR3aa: CASSPDQLTGYGEQFF

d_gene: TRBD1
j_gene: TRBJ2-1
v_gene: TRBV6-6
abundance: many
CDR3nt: TGTGCCAGCAGTTACCAGACAGGGCTCTATGAGCAGTTCTTC
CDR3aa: CASSYQTGLYEQFF

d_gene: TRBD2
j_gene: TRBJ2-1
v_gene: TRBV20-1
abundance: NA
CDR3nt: TGCAGTGCTAGGCTAAAGCGGGGGGTGGATGAGCAGTTCTTC
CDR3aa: CSARLKRGVDEQFF

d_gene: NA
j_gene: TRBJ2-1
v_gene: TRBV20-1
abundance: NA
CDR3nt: TGCAGTGCTGCGCCAGGGCGCAATGAGCAGTTCTTC
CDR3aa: CSAAPGRNEQFF

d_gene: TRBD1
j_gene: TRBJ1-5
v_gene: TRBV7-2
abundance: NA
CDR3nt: TGTGCCAGCAGCCCCAGACAGGGTCATCAGCCCCAGCATTTT
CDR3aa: CASSPRQGHQPQHF

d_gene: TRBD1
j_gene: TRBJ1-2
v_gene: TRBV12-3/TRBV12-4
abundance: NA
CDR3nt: TGTGCCAGCAGTATAGGACAGGGTCTTTATGGCTACACCTTC
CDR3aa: CASSIGQGLYGYTF

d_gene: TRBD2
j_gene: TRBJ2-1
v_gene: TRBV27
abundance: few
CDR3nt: TGTGCCAGCAGTTTGGGGGGGGACTATGAGCAGTTCTTC
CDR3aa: CASSLGGDYEQFF

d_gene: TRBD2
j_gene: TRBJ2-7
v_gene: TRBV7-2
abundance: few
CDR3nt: TGTGCCAGCAGCTCCCTAGCGGAATCCTACGAGCAGTACTTC
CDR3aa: CASSSLAESYEQYF

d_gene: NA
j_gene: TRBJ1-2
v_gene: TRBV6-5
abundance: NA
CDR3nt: TGTGCCAGCAGCCGCACCACAGGGACCGGCTACACCTTC
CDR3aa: CASSRTTGTGYTF

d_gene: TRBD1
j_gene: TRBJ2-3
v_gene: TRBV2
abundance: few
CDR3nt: TGTGCCAGCAGGGCGGGACAGGGTTATACGCAGTATTTT
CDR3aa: CASRAGQGYTQYF